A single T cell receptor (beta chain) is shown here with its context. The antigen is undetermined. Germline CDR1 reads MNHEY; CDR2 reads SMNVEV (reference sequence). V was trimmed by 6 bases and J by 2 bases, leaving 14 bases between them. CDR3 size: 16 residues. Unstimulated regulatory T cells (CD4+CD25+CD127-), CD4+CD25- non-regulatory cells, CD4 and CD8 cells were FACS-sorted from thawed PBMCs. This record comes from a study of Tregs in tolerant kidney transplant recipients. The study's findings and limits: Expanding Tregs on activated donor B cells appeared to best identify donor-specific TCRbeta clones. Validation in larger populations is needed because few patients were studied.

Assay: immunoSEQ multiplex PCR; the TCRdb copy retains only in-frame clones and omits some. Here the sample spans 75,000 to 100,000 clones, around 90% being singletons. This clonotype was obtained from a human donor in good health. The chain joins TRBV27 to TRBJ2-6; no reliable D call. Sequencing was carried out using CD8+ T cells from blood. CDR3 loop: CASSQEDQAGANVLTF. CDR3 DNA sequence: TGTGCCAGCAGCCAAGAGGATCAGGCTGGGGCCAACGTCCTGACTTTC.